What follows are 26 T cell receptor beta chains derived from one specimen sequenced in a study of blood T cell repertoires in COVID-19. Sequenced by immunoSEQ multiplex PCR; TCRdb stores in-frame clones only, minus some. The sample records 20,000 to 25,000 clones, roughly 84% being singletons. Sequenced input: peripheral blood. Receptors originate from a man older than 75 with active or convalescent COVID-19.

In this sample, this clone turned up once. The CDR3 loop is CASSSSGNFLDEQYF. The DNA for the CDR3 is TGTGCCAGCAGCAGTAGCGGGAACTTTCTAGACGAGCAGTACTTC. This rearrangement joins TRBV5-8 to TRBJ2-7, with 8 nucleotides matching TRBD2. CDR3 length equals 15 residues. Germline trimming cut 4 bases from V and 5 bases from J; bases unmatched to any gene: 11. Germline CDR1 reads SGHTS; CDR2 reads YDEGEE.

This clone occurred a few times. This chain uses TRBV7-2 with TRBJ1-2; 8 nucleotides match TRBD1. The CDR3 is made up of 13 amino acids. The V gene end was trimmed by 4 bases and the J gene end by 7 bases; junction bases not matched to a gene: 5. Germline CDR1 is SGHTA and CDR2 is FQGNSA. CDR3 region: CASSSDRGSGYTF. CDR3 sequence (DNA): TGTGCCAGCAGCTCAGACAGGGGTAGTGGCTACACCTTC.

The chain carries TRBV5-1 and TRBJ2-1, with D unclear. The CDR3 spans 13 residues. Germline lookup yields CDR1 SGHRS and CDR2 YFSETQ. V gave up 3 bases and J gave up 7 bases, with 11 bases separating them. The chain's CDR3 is CASSYTENNEQFF. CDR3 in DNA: TGCGCCAGCAGCTACACGGAGAATAATGAGCAGTTCTTC.

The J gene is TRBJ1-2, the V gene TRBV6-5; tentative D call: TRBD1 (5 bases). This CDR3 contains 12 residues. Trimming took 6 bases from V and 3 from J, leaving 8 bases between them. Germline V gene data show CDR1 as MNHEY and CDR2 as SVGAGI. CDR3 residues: CASSQGYYGYTF. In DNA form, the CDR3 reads TGTGCCAGCAGCCAGGGCTACTATGGCTACACCTTC.

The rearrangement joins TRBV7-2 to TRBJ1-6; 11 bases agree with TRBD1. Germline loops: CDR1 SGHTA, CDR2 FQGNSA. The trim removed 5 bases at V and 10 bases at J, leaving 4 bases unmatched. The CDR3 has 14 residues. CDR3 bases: TGTGCCAGCAGCCCTGGGACAGGGGGATCACCCCTCCACTTT. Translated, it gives CASSPGTGGSPLHF.

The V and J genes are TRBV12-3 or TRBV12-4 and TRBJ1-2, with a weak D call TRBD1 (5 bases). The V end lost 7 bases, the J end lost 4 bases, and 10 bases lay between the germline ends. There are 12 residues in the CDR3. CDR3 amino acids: CASKVDSYGYTF. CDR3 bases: TGTGCCAGCAAAGTCGACAGCTATGGCTACACCTTC.

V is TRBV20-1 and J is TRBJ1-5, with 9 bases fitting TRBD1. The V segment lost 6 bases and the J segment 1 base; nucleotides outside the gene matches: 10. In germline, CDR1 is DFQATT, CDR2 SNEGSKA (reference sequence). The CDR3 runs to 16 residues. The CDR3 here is CSASRQGVDSNQPQHF. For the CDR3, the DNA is TGCAGTGCGAGTAGACAGGGGGTTGACAGCAATCAGCCCCAGCATTTT.

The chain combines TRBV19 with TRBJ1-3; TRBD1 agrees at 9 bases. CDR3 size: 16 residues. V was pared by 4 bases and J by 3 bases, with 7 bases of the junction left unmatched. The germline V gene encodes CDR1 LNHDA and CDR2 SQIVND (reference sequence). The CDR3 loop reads CASSTGQGLYGNTIYF. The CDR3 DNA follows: TGTGCCAGTAGTACCGGACAGGGGTTGTATGGAAACACCATATATTTT. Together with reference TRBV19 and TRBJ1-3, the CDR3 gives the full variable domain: DGGITQSPKYLFRKEGQNVTLSCEQNLNHDAMYWYRQDPGQGLRLIYYSQIVNDFQKGDIAEGYSVSREKKESFPLTVTSAQKNPTAFYLCASSTGQGLYGNTIYFGEGSWLTVV.

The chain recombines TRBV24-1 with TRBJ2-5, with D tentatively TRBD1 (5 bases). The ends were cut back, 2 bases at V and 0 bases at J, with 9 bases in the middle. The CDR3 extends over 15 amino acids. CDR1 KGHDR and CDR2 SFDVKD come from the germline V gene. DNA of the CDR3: TGTGCCACCAGTGATTCCACAGGCAACCAAGAGACCCAGTACTTC. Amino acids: CATSDSTGNQETQYF.

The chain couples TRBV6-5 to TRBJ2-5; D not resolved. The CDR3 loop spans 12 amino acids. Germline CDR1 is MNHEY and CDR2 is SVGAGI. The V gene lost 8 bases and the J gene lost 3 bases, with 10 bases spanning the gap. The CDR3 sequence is CASWWPEETQYF. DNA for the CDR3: TGTGCCAGCTGGTGGCCCGAAGAGACCCAGTACTTC.

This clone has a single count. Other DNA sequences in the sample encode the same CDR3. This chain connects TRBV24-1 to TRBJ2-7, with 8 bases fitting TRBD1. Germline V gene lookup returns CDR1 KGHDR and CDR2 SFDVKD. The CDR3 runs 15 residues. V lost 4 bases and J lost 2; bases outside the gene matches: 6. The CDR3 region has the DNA TGTGCCACCAGTGACCCCCGGGACAGGACCTACGAGCAGTACTTC. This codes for CATSDPRDRTYEQYF.

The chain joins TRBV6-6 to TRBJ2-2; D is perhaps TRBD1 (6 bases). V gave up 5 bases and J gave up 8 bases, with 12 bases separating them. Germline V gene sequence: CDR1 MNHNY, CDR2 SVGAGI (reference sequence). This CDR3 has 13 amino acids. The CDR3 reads CASSTGFSGELFF. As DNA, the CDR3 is TGTGCCAGCAGTACAGGGTTTTCTGGGGAGCTGTTTTTT.

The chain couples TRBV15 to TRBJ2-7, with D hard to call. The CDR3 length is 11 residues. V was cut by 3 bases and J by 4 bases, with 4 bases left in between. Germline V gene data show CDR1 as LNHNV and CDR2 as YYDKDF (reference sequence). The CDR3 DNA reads TGTGCCACCAGCAGCCAATACGAGCAGTACTTC. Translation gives CATSSQYEQYF. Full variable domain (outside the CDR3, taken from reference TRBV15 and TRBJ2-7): DAMVIQNPRYQVTQFGKPVTLSCSQTLNHNVMYWYQQKSSQAPKLLFHYYDKDFNNEADTPDNFQSRRPNTSFCFLDIRSPGLGDTAMYLCATSSQYEQYFGPGTRLTVT.

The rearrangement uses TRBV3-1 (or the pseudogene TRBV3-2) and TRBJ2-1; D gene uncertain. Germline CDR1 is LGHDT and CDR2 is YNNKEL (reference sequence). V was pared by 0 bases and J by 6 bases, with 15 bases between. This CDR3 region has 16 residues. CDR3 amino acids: CASSQESASPSNEQFF. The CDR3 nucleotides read TGTGCCAGCAGCCAAGAATCGGCTAGTCCCTCCAATGAGCAGTTCTTC.

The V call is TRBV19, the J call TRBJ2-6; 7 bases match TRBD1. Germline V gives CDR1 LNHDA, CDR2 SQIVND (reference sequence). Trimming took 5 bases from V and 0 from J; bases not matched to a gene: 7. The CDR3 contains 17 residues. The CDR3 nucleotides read TGTGCCAGTAGTCTCACAGGGGATAGCTCTGGGGCCAACGTCCTGACTTTC. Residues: CASSLTGDSSGANVLTF.

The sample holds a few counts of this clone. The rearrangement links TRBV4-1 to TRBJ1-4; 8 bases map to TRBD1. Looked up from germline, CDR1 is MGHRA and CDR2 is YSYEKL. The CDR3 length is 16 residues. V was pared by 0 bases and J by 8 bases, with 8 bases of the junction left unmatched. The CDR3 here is CASSQESVRGREKLFF. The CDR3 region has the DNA TGCGCCAGCAGCCAAGAAAGTGTCAGGGGGCGAGAAAAACTGTTTTTT.

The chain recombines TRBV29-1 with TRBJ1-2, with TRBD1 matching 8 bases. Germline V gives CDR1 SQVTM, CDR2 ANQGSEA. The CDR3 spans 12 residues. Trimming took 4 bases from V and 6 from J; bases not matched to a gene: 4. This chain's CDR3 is CSVVRTGNGYTF. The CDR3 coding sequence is TGCAGCGTTGTTCGGACAGGGAATGGCTACACCTTC.

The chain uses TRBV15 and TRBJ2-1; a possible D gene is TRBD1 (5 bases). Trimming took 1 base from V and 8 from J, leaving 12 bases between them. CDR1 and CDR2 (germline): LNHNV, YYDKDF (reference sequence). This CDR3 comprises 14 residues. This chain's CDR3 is CATSRGQGVDEQFF. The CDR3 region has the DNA TGTGCCACCAGCAGAGGGCAGGGTGTGGATGAGCAGTTCTTC. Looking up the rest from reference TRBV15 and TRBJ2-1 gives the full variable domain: DAMVIQNPRYQVTQFGKPVTLSCSQTLNHNVMYWYQQKSSQAPKLLFHYYDKDFNNEADTPDNFQSRRPNTSFCFLDIRSPGLGDTAMYLCATSRGQGVDEQFFGPGTRLTVL.

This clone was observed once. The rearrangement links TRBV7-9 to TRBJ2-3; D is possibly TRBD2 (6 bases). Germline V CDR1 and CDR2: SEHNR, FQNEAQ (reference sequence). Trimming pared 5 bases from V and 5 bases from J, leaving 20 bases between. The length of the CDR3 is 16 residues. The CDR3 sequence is CASSPDQGGSLDTQYF. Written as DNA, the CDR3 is TGTGCCAGCAGCCCTGATCAGGGAGGTAGTCTAGATACGCAGTATTTT. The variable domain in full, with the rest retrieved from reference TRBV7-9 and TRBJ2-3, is DTGVSQNPRHKITKRGQNVTFRCDPISEHNRLYWYRQTLGQGPEFLTYFQNEAQLEKSRLLSDRFSAERPKGSFSTLEIQRTEQGDSAMYLCASSPDQGGSLDTQYFGPGTRLTVL.

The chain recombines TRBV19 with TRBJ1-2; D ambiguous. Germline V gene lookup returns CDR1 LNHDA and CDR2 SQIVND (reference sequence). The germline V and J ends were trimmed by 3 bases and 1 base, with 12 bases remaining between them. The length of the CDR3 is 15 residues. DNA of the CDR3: TGTGCCAGTAGTATCAATCGAGGCGGTAACTATGGCTACACCTTC. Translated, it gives CASSINRGGNYGYTF.

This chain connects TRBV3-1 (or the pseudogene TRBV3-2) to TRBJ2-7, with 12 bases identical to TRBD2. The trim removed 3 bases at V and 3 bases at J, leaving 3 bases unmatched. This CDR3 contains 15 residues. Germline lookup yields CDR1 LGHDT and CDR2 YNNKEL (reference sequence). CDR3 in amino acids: CASSHGLAGFYEQYF. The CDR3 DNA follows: TGTGCCAGCAGCCATGGACTAGCGGGGTTCTACGAGCAGTACTTC.

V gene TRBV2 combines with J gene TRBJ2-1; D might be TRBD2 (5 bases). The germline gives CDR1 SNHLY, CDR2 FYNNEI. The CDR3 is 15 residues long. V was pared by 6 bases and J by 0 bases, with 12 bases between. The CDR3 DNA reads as TGTGCCAGCAGGAGAGCGGTGAGCTCCTACAATGAGCAGTTCTTC. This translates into CASRRAVSSYNEQFF.

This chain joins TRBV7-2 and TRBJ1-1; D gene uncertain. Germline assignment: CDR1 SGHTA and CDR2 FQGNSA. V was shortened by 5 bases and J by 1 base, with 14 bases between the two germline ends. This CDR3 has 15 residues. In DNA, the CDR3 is TGTGCCAGCAGCCATTCGGGGTTGGGGAACACTGAAGCTTTCTTT. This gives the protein CASSHSGLGNTEAFF.

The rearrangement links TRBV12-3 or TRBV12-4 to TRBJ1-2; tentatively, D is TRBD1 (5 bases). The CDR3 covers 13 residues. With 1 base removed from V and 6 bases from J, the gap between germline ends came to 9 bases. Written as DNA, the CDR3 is TGTGCCAGCAGTTTAGTCCCCAGGGATGGCTACACCTTC. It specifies CASSLVPRDGYTF.

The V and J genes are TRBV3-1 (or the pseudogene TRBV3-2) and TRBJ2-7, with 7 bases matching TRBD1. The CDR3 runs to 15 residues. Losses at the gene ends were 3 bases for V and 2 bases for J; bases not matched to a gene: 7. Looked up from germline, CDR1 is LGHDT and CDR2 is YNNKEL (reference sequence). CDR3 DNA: TGTGCCAGCAGCCACCGACAGGGCCTCACCTACGAGCAGTACTTC. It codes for CASSHRQGLTYEQYF.

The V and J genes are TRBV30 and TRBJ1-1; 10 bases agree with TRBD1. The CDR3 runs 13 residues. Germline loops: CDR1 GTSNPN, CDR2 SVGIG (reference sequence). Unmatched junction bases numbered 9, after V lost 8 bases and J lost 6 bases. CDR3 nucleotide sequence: TGTGCCCGGGGGAGTGGACAGGGGGCTGAAGCTTTCTTT. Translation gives CARGSGQGAEAFF.